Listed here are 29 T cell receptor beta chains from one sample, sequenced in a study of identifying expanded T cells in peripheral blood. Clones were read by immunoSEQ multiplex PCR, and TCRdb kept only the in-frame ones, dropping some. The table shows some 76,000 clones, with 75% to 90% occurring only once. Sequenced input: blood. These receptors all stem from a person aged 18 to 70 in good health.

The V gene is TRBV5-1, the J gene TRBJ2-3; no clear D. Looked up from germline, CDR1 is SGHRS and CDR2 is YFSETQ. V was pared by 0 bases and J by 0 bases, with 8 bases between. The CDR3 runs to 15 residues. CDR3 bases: TGCGCCAGCAGCTTGGACAGTCCGAGCACAGATACGCAGTATTTT. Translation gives CASSLDSPSTDTQYF.

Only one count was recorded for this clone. The CDR3 spells CASSPPVGGKNTGELFF. The CDR3 nucleotides are TGTGCCAGCTCACCACCGGTAGGGGGCAAGAACACCGGGGAGCTGTTTTTT. This chain uses TRBV18 with TRBJ2-2; 7 positions agree with TRBD1. There are 17 residues in the CDR3. V shed 0 bases, J shed 1 base, and the junction held 5 bases outside the gene matches. Looked up from germline, CDR1 is KGHSH and CDR2 is LQKENI.

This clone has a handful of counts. The CDR3 region has the DNA TGTGCCAGCAGCGTAGCGGGGGCTAGCTCCTACGAGCAGTACTTC. It encodes CASSVAGASSYEQYF. This chain connects TRBV9 to TRBJ2-7; possibly TRBD1 or TRBD2 for D (6 bases each). The germline CDR1 and CDR2 sequences are SGDLS and YYNGEE. This CDR3 comprises 15 residues. V was pared by 0 bases and J by 0 bases, with 10 bases between.

CDR3 region: CSVESQDEAFF. CDR3 sequence (DNA): TGCAGCGTTGAATCGCAGGACGAAGCTTTCTTT. The J gene is TRBJ1-1, the V gene TRBV29-1; D remains ambiguous. CDR3 length: 11 amino acids. Per the germline V gene, CDR1 is SQVTM and CDR2 is ANQGSEA. V lost 2 bases and J lost 8, with 9 bases in between.

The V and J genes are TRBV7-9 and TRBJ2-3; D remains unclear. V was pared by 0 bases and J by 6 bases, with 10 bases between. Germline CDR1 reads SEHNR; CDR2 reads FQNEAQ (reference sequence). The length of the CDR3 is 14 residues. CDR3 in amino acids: CASSLALGYDTQYF. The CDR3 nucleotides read TGTGCCAGCAGCTTAGCGTTAGGGTACGATACGCAGTATTTT.

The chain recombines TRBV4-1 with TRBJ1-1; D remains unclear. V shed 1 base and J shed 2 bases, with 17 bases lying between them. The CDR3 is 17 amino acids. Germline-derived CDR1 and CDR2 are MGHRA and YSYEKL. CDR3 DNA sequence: TGCGCCAGCAGCCAAGTTGACTTGGGATTCCTAAACACTGAAGCTTTCTTT. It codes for CASSQVDLGFLNTEAFF.

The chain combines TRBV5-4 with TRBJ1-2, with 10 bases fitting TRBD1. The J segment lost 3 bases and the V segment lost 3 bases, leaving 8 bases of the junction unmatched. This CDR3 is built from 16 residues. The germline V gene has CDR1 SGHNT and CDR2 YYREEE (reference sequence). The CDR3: CASSWDRGFRDYGYTF. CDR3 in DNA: TGTGCCAGCAGCTGGGACAGGGGATTTCGGGACTATGGCTACACCTTC.

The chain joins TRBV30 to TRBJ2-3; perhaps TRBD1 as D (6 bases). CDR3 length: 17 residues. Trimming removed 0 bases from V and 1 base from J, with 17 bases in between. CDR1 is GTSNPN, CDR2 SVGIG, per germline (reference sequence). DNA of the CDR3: TGTGCCTGGAGTGTACGCTTGGGGGCGCGGGGCACAGATACGCAGTATTTT. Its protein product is CAWSVRLGARGTDTQYF.

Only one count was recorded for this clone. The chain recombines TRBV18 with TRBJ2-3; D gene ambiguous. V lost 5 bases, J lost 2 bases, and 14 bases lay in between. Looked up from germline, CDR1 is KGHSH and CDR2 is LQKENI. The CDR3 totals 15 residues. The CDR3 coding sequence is TGTGCCAGCTCAGGCACACAATCATACACAGATACGCAGTATTTT. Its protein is CASSGTQSYTDTQYF.

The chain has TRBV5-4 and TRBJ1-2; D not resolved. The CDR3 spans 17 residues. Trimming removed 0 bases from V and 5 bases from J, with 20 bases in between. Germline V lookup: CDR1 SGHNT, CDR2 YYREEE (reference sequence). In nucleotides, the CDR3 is TGTGCCAGCAGCTTGGCCTCGGGGATGGGAGGAAATTATGGCTACACCTTC. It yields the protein CASSLASGMGGNYGYTF.

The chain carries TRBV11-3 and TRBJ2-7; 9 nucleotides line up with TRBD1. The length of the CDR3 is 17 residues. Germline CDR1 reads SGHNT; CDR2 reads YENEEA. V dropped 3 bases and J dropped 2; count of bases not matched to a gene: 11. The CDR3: CASSLDPPGQGPYEQYF. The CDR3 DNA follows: TGTGCCAGCAGCTTGGACCCTCCGGGACAGGGTCCCTACGAGCAGTACTTC.

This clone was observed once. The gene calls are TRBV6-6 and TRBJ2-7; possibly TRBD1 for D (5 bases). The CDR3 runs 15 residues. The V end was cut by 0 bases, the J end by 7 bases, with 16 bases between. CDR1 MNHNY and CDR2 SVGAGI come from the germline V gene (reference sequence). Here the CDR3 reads CASSYSIYTGSEQYF. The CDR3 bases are TGTGCCAGCAGTTACTCGATTTATACAGGATCAGAGCAGTACTTC.

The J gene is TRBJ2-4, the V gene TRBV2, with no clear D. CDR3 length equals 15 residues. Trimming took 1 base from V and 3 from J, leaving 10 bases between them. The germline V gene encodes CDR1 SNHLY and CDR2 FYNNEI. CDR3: CASSEEGGYKNIQYF. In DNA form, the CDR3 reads TGTGCCAGCAGTGAAGAGGGCGGATACAAAAACATTCAGTACTTC.

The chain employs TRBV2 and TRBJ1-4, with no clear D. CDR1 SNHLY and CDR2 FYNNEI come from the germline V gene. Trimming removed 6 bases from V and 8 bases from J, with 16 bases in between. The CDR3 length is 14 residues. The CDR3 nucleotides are TGTGCCAGCAGCGCGGGAGGGTGGGCGGAAAAACTGTTTTTT. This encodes CASSAGGWAEKLFF.

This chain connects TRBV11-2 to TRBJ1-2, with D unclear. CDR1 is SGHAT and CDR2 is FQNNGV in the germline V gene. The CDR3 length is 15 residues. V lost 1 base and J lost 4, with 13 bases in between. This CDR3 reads CASSLVPGLIYGYTF. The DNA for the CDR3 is TGTGCCAGCAGCTTAGTCCCAGGATTGATCTATGGCTACACCTTC.

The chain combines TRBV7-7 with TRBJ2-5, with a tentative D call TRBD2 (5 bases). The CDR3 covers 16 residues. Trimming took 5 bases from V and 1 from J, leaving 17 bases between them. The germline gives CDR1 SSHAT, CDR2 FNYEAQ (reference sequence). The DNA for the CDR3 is TGTGCCAGCAGCCGAGGACCGCGAAGCGGCCAAGAGACCCAGTACTTC. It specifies CASSRGPRSGQETQYF. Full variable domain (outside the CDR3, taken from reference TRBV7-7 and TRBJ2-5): GAGVSQSPRYKVTKRGQDVTLRCDPISSHATLYWYQQALGQGPEFLTYFNYEAQPDKSGLPSDRFSAERPEGSISTLTIQRTEQRDSAMYRCASSRGPRSGQETQYFGPGTRLLVL.

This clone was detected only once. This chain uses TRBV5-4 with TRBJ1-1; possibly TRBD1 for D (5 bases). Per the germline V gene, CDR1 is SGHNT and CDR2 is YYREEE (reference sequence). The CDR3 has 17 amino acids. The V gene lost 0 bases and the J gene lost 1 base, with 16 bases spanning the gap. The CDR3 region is CASSLARAGLGNTEAFF. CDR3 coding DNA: TGTGCCAGCAGCTTGGCCAGGGCAGGCCTTGGGAACACTGAAGCTTTCTTT.

This chain's CDR3 is CASSGTFQNTEAFF. CDR3 in DNA: TGCGCCAGCAGCGGGACATTCCAGAACACTGAAGCTTTCTTT. This chain joins TRBV5-1 and TRBJ1-1; possible D gene TRBD1, 6 bases. The CDR3 has 14 amino acids. The V and J ends lost 4 bases and 1 base respectively, with 11 bases between them. Germline values: CDR1 SGHRS, CDR2 YFSETQ.

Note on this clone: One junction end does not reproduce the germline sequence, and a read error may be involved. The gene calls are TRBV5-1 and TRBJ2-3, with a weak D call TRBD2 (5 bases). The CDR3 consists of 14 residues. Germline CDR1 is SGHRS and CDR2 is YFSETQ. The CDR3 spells CASSLVPSTDTQYF. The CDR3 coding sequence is TGTGCCAGCAGCTTGGTACCTAGCACGGATACGCAGTATTTT.

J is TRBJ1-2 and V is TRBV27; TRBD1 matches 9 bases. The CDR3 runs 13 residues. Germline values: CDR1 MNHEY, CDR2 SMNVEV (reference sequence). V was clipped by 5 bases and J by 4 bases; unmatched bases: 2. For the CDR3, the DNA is TGTGCCAGCAGTAGGACAGGGGTCTATGGCTACACCTTC. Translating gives CASSRTGVYGYTF.

CDR3 region: CASSPSLASGAYYNEQFF. CDR3 DNA sequence: TGTGCCAGCAGCCCATCACTCGCGTCGGGAGCCTACTACAATGAGCAGTTCTTC. The genes are TRBV5-4 and TRBJ2-1; weak D call: TRBD2 (6 bases). The CDR3 runs to 18 residues. The germline V and J ends were trimmed by 4 bases and 3 bases, with 23 bases remaining between them. CDR1 and CDR2 (germline): SGHNT, YYREEE (reference sequence).

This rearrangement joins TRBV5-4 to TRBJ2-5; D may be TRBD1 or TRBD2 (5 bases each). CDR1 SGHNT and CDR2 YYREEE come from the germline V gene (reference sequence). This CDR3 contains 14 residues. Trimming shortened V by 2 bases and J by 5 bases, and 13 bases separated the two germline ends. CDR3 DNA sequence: TGTGCCAGCAGCTTTCGAGGGGCTATGGAGACCCAGTACTTC. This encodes CASSFRGAMETQYF.

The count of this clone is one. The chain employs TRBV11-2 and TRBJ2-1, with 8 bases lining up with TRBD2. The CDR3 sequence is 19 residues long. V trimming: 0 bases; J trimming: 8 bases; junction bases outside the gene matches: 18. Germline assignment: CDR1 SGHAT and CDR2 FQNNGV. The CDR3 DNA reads TGTGCCAGCAGCTTAGATTTATTCCAGGAGGGACTAGAGGACGATGAGCAGTTCTTC. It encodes CASSLDLFQEGLEDDEQFF.

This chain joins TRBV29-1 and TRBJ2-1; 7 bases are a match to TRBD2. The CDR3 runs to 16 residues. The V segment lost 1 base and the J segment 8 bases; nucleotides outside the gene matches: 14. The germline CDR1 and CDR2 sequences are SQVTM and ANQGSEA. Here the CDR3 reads CSVEGRASGKVDEQFF. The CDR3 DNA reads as TGCAGCGTTGAAGGAAGGGCCAGCGGGAAAGTCGATGAGCAGTTCTTC.

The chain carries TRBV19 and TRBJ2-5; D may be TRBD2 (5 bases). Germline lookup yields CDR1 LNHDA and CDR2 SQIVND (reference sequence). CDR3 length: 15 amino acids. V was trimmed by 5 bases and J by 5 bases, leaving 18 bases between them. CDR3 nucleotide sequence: TGTGCCAGTAGTCCCGCTAGGTTAGGCGGGGAGACCCAGTACTTC. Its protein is CASSPARLGGETQYF.

Here the CDR3 reads CASSRGQSSTDTQYF. The CDR3 DNA sequence: TGTGCCAGCAGTCGGGGTCAATCTAGCACAGATACGCAGTATTTT. The chain employs TRBV7-8 and TRBJ2-3; weak D call: TRBD2 (5 bases). Germline V gene lookup returns CDR1 SGHVS and CDR2 FQNEAQ. The CDR3 sequence is 15 residues long. V lost 6 bases, J lost 0 bases, and 13 bases lay in between. Filled out from reference TRBV7-8 and TRBJ2-3, the complete variable domain reads GAGVSQSPRYKVAKRGQDVALRCDPISGHVSLFWYQQALGQGPEFLTYFQNEAQLDKSGLPSDRFFAERPEGSVSTLKIQRTQQEDSAVYLCASSRGQSSTDTQYFGPGTRLTVL.

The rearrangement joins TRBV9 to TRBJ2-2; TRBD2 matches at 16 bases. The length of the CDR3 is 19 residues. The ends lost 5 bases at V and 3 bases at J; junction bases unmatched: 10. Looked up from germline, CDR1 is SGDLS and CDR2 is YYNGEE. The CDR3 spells CASSETGTSGGADTGELFF. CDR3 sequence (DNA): TGTGCCAGCAGTGAGACCGGGACTAGCGGGGGGGCTGACACCGGGGAGCTGTTTTTT.

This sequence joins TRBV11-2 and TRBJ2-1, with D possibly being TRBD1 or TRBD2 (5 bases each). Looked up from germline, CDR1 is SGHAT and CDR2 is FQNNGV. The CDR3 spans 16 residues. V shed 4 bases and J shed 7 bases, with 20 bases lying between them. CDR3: CASSSGASPMGNEQFF. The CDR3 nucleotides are TGTGCCAGCAGCTCCGGGGCTAGCCCCATGGGGAATGAGCAGTTCTTC.

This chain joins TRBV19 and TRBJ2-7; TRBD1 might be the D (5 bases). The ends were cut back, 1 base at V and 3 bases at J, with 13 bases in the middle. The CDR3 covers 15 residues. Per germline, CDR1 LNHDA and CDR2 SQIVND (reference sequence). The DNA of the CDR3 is TGTGCCAGTAGTATAGTCCTCTGGGGCGGCTACGAGCAGTACTTC. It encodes CASSIVLWGGYEQYF.